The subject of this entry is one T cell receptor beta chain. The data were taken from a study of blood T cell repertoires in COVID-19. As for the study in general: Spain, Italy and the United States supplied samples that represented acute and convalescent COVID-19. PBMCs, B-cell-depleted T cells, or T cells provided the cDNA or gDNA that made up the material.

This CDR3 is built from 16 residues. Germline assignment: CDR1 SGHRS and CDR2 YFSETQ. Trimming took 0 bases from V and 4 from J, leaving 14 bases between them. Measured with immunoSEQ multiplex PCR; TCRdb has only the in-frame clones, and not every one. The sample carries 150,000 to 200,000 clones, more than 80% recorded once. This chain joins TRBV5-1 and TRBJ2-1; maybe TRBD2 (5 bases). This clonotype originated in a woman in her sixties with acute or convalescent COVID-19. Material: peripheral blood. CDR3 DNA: TGCGCCAGCAGCTTGGCCGCTGGACTGGGGTACAATGAGCAGTTCTTC. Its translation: CASSLAAGLGYNEQFF.